These 10 T cell receptor beta chains share one sample of origin, sequenced in a study of blood T cell repertoires in COVID-19. Measured with immunoSEQ multiplex PCR; TCRdb has only the in-frame clones, and not every one. The sample has around 240,000 clones; around 80% are singletons. Input material: peripheral blood. The origin of the receptors is a woman aged 40 to 50 who had recovered from COVID-19.

This clone was seen only a few times. The chain links TRBV29-1 to TRBJ1-1; 7 bases agree with TRBD1. J was trimmed by 2 bases and V by 8 bases; bases with no gene match: 8. In germline, CDR1 is SQVTM, CDR2 ANQGSEA. The CDR3 length is 13 residues. The CDR3 spells CSLRTGANTEAFF. CDR3 bases: TGCAGCTTACGGACAGGCGCAAACACTGAAGCTTTCTTT.

The CDR3 DNA reads as TGTGCCAGCTCACTCCGCCAGCGTAGCGGGGATGAGACCCAGTACTTC. It specifies CASSLRQRSGDETQYF. This sequence joins TRBV18 and TRBJ2-5; TRBD2 agrees at 8 bases. Per the germline V gene, CDR1 is KGHSH and CDR2 is LQKENI. V gave up 4 bases and J gave up 5 bases; unmatched junction bases: 12. There are 16 residues in the CDR3.

This chain joins TRBV28 and TRBJ2-7, with a tentative D call TRBD1 (6 bases). Germline V CDR1 and CDR2: MDHEN, SYDVKM. V dropped 3 bases and J dropped 3 bases, with 9 bases sitting between them. The CDR3 contains 13 residues. CDR3 DNA sequence: TGTGCCAGCAGTTTGGTAGGGGGCTACGAGCAGTACTTC. As protein: CASSLVGGYEQYF.

This chain links TRBV30 with TRBJ2-1; 8 nucleotides align to TRBD2. CDR3 length: 13 amino acids. CDR1 and CDR2 from the germline V gene are GTSNPN and SVGIG (reference sequence). The V and J ends lost 3 bases and 7 bases, in that order; junction bases with no gene match: 5. CDR3 protein: CAWRAGGRNEQFF. For the CDR3, the DNA is TGTGCCTGGAGGGCGGGGGGTCGGAATGAGCAGTTCTTC.

V gene TRBV30 combines with J gene TRBJ2-7, with 9 bases matching TRBD2. The CDR3 consists of 15 residues. V shed 0 bases and J 2 bases; nucleotides not matched to a gene: 5. Germline CDR1 reads GTSNPN; CDR2 reads SVGIG (reference sequence). The CDR3, as DNA: TGTGCCTGGAGTGTACAGCTAGCGGGGCCCTACGAGCAGTACTTC. This codes for CAWSVQLAGPYEQYF.

The chain carries TRBV5-6 and TRBJ2-5; TRBD2 aligns across 14 bases. The CDR3 totals 16 residues. Trimming at V came to 5 bases and at J to 4 bases, leaving 7 bases not matched to a gene. CDR1 SGHDT and CDR2 YYEEEE come from the germline V gene. CDR3 in DNA: TGTGCCAGCAGTAGACTAGCGGGGGGGGCCGGAGAGACCCAGTACTTC. This translates into CASSRLAGGAGETQYF.

The genes are TRBV28 and TRBJ1-1; 7 nucleotides agree with TRBD1. Germline V gene lookup returns CDR1 MDHEN and CDR2 SYDVKM. This CDR3 has 14 residues. The V gene end was trimmed by 7 bases and the J gene end by 4 bases; junction bases not matched to a gene: 9. DNA of the CDR3: TGTGCCAGCACAGTGGGACAGCCAGGCACTGAAGCTTTCTTT. Translation: CASTVGQPGTEAFF. The variable domain in full, with the rest retrieved from reference TRBV28 and TRBJ1-1, is DVKVTQSSRYLVKRTGEKVFLECVQDMDHENMFWYRQDPGLGLRLIYFSYDVKMKEKGDIPEGYSVSREKKERFSLILESASTNQTSMYLCASTVGQPGTEAFFGQGTRLTVV.

The chain couples TRBV9 to TRBJ1-5; tentative D call: TRBD1 (5 bases). Deletions cut 3 bases from V and 5 bases from J, with 15 bases between. CDR3 size: 15 residues. From germline, CDR1 is SGDLS and CDR2 YYNGEE. The CDR3 DNA is TGTGCCAGCAGCGGGGGGGACGGAGGTGATCAGCCCCAGCATTTT. This codes for CASSGGDGGDQPQHF.

The CDR3 spells CASSLAPGALAFF. As DNA, the CDR3 is TGTGCCAGCAGCTTAGCCCCAGGGGCGCTTGCTTTCTTT. The rearrangement uses TRBV11-2 and TRBJ1-1; weak D call: TRBD1 (6 bases). The CDR3 loop spans 13 amino acids. V was clipped by 1 base and J by 11 bases, with 14 bases between them. Germline V gives CDR1 SGHAT, CDR2 FQNNGV. The whole variable domain, filled in from reference TRBV11-2 and TRBJ1-1, reads EAGVAQSPRYKIIEKRQSVAFWCNPISGHATLYWYQQILGQGPKLLIQFQNNGVVDDSQLPKDRFSAERLKGVDSTLKIQPAKLEDSAVYLCASSLAPGALAFFGQGTRLTVV.

The rearrangement uses TRBV4-3 and TRBJ1-2; no definite D call. There are 14 residues in the CDR3. Germline CDR1 and CDR2: LGHNA and YSLEER. The ends were cut back, 1 base at V and 7 bases at J, with 13 bases in the middle. DNA for the CDR3: TGCGCCAGCAGCCAAGTCGGAGTATCCGTTGGCTACACCTTC. This codes for CASSQVGVSVGYTF.